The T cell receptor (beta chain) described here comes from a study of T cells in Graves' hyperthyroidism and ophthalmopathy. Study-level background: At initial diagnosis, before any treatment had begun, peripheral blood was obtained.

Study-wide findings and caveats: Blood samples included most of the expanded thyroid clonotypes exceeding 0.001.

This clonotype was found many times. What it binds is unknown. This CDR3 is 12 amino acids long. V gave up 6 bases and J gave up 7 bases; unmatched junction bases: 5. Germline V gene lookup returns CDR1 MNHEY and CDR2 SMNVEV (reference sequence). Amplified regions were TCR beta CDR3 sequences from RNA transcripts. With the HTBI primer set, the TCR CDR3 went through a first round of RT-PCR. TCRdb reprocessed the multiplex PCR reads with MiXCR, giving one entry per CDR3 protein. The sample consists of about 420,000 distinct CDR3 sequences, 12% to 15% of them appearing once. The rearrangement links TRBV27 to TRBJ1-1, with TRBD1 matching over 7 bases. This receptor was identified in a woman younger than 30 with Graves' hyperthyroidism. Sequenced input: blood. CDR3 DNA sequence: TGTGCCAGCAGCAAGGGGGCAGGTGAAGCTTTCTTT. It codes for CASSKGAGEAFF.